A single TCR beta chain is shown here with its context. It was RNA transcripts that yielded the amplified TCR beta CDR3 regions. TCR CDR3 regions were first amplified by RT-PCR with HTBI primers. TCRdb fed the multiplex PCR reads into MiXCR, producing one record per CDR3 protein. The sample holds a few hundred thousand distinct CDR3 sequences, around a sixth seen once. This sample stems from a study of T cells in Graves' hyperthyroidism and ophthalmopathy. This CDR3 comprises 15 residues. Germline V gene sequence: CDR1 MNHEY, CDR2 SVGEGT. With 6 bases clipped from V and 3 bases from J, the junction kept 9 bases outside the gene matches.

Sequenced: blood. This chain joins TRBV6-2 or TRBV6-3 and TRBJ2-3, with 7 bases lining up with TRBD1. This receptor was taken from a woman aged 18-35 years with Graves' hyperthyroidism that later progressed to Graves' ophthalmopathy. The CDR3 nucleotides are TGTGCCAGCAGCCCGACAGGGAGTGGTACAGATACGCAGTATTTT. Residues: CASSPTGSGTDTQYF.